Below, 30 T cell receptor beta chains from the same sample are listed, as sequenced in a study of post-analysis software for immune sequencing data (dated by TCRdb to 2013 to 2016). What the research found in general, with its limitations: Patients showed significantly higher frequencies than controls for several TRBV segments, among them TRBV5-6, TRBV5-1 and TRBV20-1.

The antigens of these receptors remain unknown. Receptor libraries were prepared by PCR. TCRdb names Illumina HiSeq 2500 as the instrument used. To reduce PCR and sequencing biases, unique molecular identifiers were incorporated into the TCR beta cDNA libraries. The public reads were quality trimmed at Q25 with fastp and then assembled into clones with MiXCR by TCRdb, keeping productive beta chains. Every entry covers one CDR3 protein and lists the most common genes and DNA from its rows. Across this sample there are about 810,000 distinct CDR3 sequences, with about 53% seen only once. The ten largest make up under 6% of the sample. The sequencing input was blood. These receptor sequences come from a girl between 5 and 17 years old with multiple sclerosis.

The chain employs TRBV7-9 and TRBJ2-5, with 10 bases matching TRBD1. The V and J ends lost 5 bases and 3 bases, in that order; junction bases with no gene match: 6. The germline CDR1 and CDR2 sequences are SEHNR and FQNEAQ (reference sequence). CDR3 length: 15 residues. CDR3 bases: TGTGCCAGCAGCGAGGGACAGGGGATAGAAGAGACCCAGTACTTC. It translates to CASSEGQGIEETQYF.

The chain couples TRBV4-2 to TRBJ2-2; 9 positions agree with TRBD1. CDR3 length: 16 amino acids. Per germline, CDR1 LGHNA and CDR2 YNFKEQ. The V gene end was trimmed by 4 bases and the J gene end by 3 bases; junction bases not matched to a gene: 6. The chain's CDR3 is CASSRSGTGHTGELFF. CDR3 bases: TGTGCCAGCAGCCGGTCCGGGACAGGGCACACCGGGGAGCTGTTTTTT.

This clonotype was detected a few times. The V gene is TRBV5-6, the J gene TRBJ2-3; 11 bases agree with TRBD2. The CDR3 is 15 residues long. The germline V gene encodes CDR1 SGHDT and CDR2 YYEEEE. Unmatched junction bases numbered 3, after V lost 2 bases and J lost 4 bases. CDR3 in DNA: TGTGCCAGCAGCTTACTAGCGGGAGACGCAGATACGCAGTATTTT. Its protein is CASSLLAGDADTQYF.

The rearrangement links TRBV5-1 to TRBJ1-1; the match to TRBD1 covers 8 bases. Per germline, CDR1 SGHRS and CDR2 YFSETQ. The CDR3 length is 13 residues. The CDR3 protein is CASGGQGVTEAFF. CDR3 sequence (DNA): TGCGCGTCGGGTGGACAGGGAGTAACTGAAGCTTTCTTT.

This clonotype turned up a few times. V gene TRBV7-2 combines with J gene TRBJ1-5; D call uncertain. Germline lookup yields CDR1 SGHTA and CDR2 FQGNSA. Trimming cost V 5 bases and J 4 bases, with 6 bases left between them. The CDR3 has 12 amino acids. CDR3 in DNA: TGTGCCAGCAGCCAACCGAATCAGCCCCAGCATTTT. It codes for CASSQPNQPQHF.

The chain's CDR3 is CSAQDIQHTYNEQFF. The CDR3 DNA sequence: TGCAGCGCTCAGGATATCCAGCACACCTACAATGAGCAGTTCTTC. The V gene is TRBV29-1, the J gene TRBJ2-1, with D unresolved. Germline V lookup: CDR1 SQVTM, CDR2 ANQGSEA. The CDR3 has 15 amino acids. Trimming pared 7 bases from V and 2 bases from J, leaving 18 bases between.

This chain connects TRBV10-3 to TRBJ1-6; TRBD1 aligns across 8 bases. After removal of 3 bases from V and 9 bases from J, the junction contained 4 bases not matched to a gene. This CDR3 contains 14 residues. Per germline, CDR1 ENHRY and CDR2 SYGVKD. The CDR3 DNA reads TGTGCCATCAGTGATAGACAGGGGTTTTCACCCCTCCACTTT. Translation gives CAISDRQGFSPLHF.

The J gene is TRBJ2-4, the V gene TRBV20-1; perhaps TRBD1 as D (6 bases). The DNA matches TRBJ2-7 better at its end, which makes the J call doubtful. The length of the CDR3 is 13 residues. From germline, CDR1 is DFQATT and CDR2 SNEGSKA (reference sequence). The CDR3 DNA sequence: TGCAGTGCTAGGGACAGACAGCGCTACGAGCAGTACTTC. Its protein product is CSARDRQRYEQYF.

This clonotype was seen only a few times. The genes are TRBV6-2 or TRBV6-3 and TRBJ2-7; weak D call: TRBD2 (5 bases). Trimming took off 5 bases at V and 1 base at J, with 9 bases between the two ends. The length of the CDR3 is 13 residues. In germline, CDR1 is MNHEY, CDR2 SVGEGT. In DNA, the CDR3 is TGTGCCAGCAGTCACCGGGAATCCTACGAGCAGTACTTC. Protein: CASSHRESYEQYF.

There are a few counts of this clonotype. For the CDR3, the DNA is TGTGCCAGCAGTCTGGGACAGGGATGGTATGGCTACACCTTC. Protein product: CASSLGQGWYGYTF. The rearrangement links TRBV12-3 or TRBV12-4 to TRBJ1-2, with 9 bases aligning to TRBD1. This CDR3 contains 14 residues. The V gene end was trimmed by 5 bases and the J gene end by 5 bases; junction bases not matched to a gene: 6.

The gene calls are TRBV5-1 and TRBJ1-1; D is unresolved. CDR1 is SGHRS, CDR2 YFSETQ, per germline. Trimming took 0 bases from V and 4 from J, leaving 7 bases between them. CDR3 size: 13 residues. The CDR3 here is CASSLARPTEAFF. CDR3 coding DNA: TGCGCCAGCAGCTTGGCCCGGCCCACTGAAGCTTTCTTT.

V is TRBV7-9 and J is TRBJ1-5; D call uncertain. The CDR3 covers 13 residues. Between the trimmed V and J ends, which lost 2 bases and 9 bases, there was a span of 11 bases. The germline V gene encodes CDR1 SEHNR and CDR2 FQNEAQ (reference sequence). CDR3 in amino acids: CASSLRDDGPQHF. The DNA of the CDR3 is TGTGCCAGCAGCTTACGTGACGATGGGCCCCAGCATTTT.

The chain has TRBV14 and TRBJ2-7; 9 bases are a match to TRBD2. CDR1 is SGHDN, CDR2 FVKESK, per germline. V lost 3 bases to trimming and J lost 12 bases; unmatched junction nucleotides: 9. The CDR3 is made up of 13 amino acids. CDR3 sequence: CASSHLRLAVMYF. CDR3 in DNA: TGTGCCAGCAGCCACTTACGACTAGCGGTGATGTACTTC.

This chain connects TRBV9 to TRBJ2-7; TRBD2 matches at 10 bases. The J call may be faulty, since TRBJ2-5 better matches the DNA end. Germline CDR1 is SGDLS and CDR2 is YYNGEE. The CDR3 has 16 amino acids. The DNA for the CDR3 is TGTGCCAGCAGCGTAGGGGTGCTAGCGGGAGAAGAGACCCAGTACTTC. Its translation: CASSVGVLAGEETQYF.

The V and J genes are TRBV6-1 and TRBJ2-7, with 7 positions matching TRBD1. V was clipped by 6 bases and J by 0 bases; unmatched bases: 5. The CDR3 is made up of 14 amino acids. The germline V gene has CDR1 MNHNS and CDR2 SASEGT. This chain's CDR3 is CASRQGLSSYEQYF. The DNA for the CDR3 is TGTGCCAGCAGACAGGGGCTTAGCTCCTACGAGCAGTACTTC.

This clonotype was counted a single time. This chain uses TRBV3-1 with TRBJ2-5, with TRBD2 identical over 10 bases. Germline CDR1 LGHDT, CDR2 YNNKEL (reference sequence). CDR3 length equals 16 residues. The trim removed 4 bases at V and 2 bases at J, leaving 7 bases unmatched. CDR3 coding DNA: TGTGCCAGCAGCCTTCCTAGCGGGAGACCTCAAGAGACCCAGTACTTC. Its protein product is CASSLPSGRPQETQYF.

This sequence joins TRBV7-9 and TRBJ2-1; TRBD2 matches 10 bases. The CDR3 loop spans 17 amino acids. Germline values: CDR1 SEHNR, CDR2 FQNEAQ (reference sequence). V shed 0 bases and J 8 bases; nucleotides not matched to a gene: 10. CDR3 in amino acids: CASSLAPSGRDTDEQFF. The DNA for the CDR3 is TGTGCCAGCAGCTTAGCGCCTAGCGGGAGAGATACGGATGAGCAGTTCTTC.

This clonotype has only a few counts. This sequence joins TRBV4-2 and TRBJ1-1; D is perhaps TRBD1 (5 bases). Germline CDR1 reads LGHNA; CDR2 reads YNFKEQ. This CDR3 comprises 16 residues. V lost 0 bases and J 4 bases, leaving 15 bases between the germline ends. The CDR3 bases are TGTGCCAGCAGCCAAGATATGGGGACTAGTGGCACTGAAGCTTTCTTT. It is translated as CASSQDMGTSGTEAFF.

This rearrangement joins TRBV20-1 to TRBJ2-7, with 9 bases aligning to TRBD1. The J call is uncertain, as TRBJ2-5 better fits the DNA end. The CDR3 consists of 15 residues. Germline lookup yields CDR1 DFQATT and CDR2 SNEGSKA (reference sequence). Written as DNA, the CDR3 is TGCAGTGCTAGGGTCCCGGGACAGGGAAAAGAGACCCAGTACTTC. Protein: CSARVPGQGKETQYF.

In DNA form, the CDR3 reads TGCAGTGCTAGAGTGACCGGGGCCCCCGGGCCCCAGCATTTT. This encodes CSARVTGAPGPQHF. The V call is TRBV20-1, the J call TRBJ1-5, with TRBD1 as a possible D gene (5 bases). The CDR3 covers 14 residues. Germline-derived CDR1 and CDR2 are DFQATT and SNEGSKA (reference sequence). Trimming left V 1 base short and J 9 bases short, with 16 bases between.

This clonotype was recorded a few times. The chain links TRBV6-5 to TRBJ1-2, with a weak D call TRBD1 (6 bases). CDR3 size: 14 residues. Germline V gives CDR1 MNHEY, CDR2 SVGAGI. Trimming removed 3 bases at V and 3 bases at J, with 11 bases between. CDR3 coding DNA: TGTGCCAGCAGTTATTCCCAGGGGCACTATGGCTACACCTTC. Amino acid sequence: CASSYSQGHYGYTF.

V is TRBV5-6 and J is TRBJ2-7, with 9 bases matching TRBD1. From germline, CDR1 is SGHDT and CDR2 YYEEEE. The CDR3 loop spans 16 amino acids. The V gene end was trimmed by 4 bases and the J gene end by 2 bases; junction bases not matched to a gene: 10. The CDR3 nucleotides read TGTGCCAGCAGCGTGAGAACAGGGGGCATCGCCTACGAGCAGTACTTC. Protein: CASSVRTGGIAYEQYF.

The chain has TRBV29-1 and TRBJ2-7, with D possibly being TRBD1 or TRBD2 (6 bases each). CDR3 length equals 11 residues. Trimming took off 4 bases at V and 12 bases at J, with 16 bases between the two ends. The germline gives CDR1 SQVTM, CDR2 ANQGSEA. CDR3: CSVGGGQGPYF. CDR3 coding DNA: TGCAGCGTTGGAGGGGGGCAGGGACCGTACTTC.

As to this clonotype: Given a much more abundant clone one base away, this may be a read error. CDR3: CSVERGNTEAFF. The CDR3, as DNA: TGCAGCGTTGAAAGGGGGAACACTGAAGCTTTCTTT. This chain joins TRBV29-1 and TRBJ1-1; D possibly corresponds to TRBD1 (5 bases). Germline lookup yields CDR1 SQVTM and CDR2 ANQGSEA. There are 12 residues in the CDR3. The V end lost 2 bases, the J end lost 1 base, and 5 bases lay between the germline ends.

In this sample, this clonotype turned up a few times. The chain links TRBV29-1 to TRBJ2-1, with D possibly TRBD2 on 6 matching bases. Trimming pared 2 bases from V and 4 bases from J, leaving 12 bases between. Per germline, CDR1 SQVTM and CDR2 ANQGSEA. The CDR3 extends over 14 amino acids. The CDR3 sequence: CSVELAKGYNEQFF. The DNA of the CDR3 is TGCAGCGTTGAACTAGCGAAAGGGTACAATGAGCAGTTCTTC.

The chain couples TRBV20-1 to TRBJ2-7, with TRBD2 identical over 10 bases. V gave up 1 base and J gave up 0 bases; unmatched junction bases: 6. The CDR3 length is 16 residues. Germline V gene sequence: CDR1 DFQATT, CDR2 SNEGSKA (reference sequence). The CDR3 nucleotides are TGCAGTGCTAGAGGGACTAGCGGACTTAGCTCCTACGAGCAGTACTTC. This gives the protein CSARGTSGLSSYEQYF.

The chain has TRBV20-1 and TRBJ2-7; 7 bases are shared with TRBD2. The CDR3 extends over 15 amino acids. V gave up 4 bases and J gave up 4 bases; unmatched junction bases: 13. Germline loops: CDR1 DFQATT, CDR2 SNEGSKA (reference sequence). The chain's CDR3 is CSATGLGGSLYEQYF. CDR3 in DNA: TGCAGTGCTACGGGTTTGGGCGGGAGCCTTTACGAGCAGTACTTC.

V and J are TRBV7-2 and TRBJ2-3, with TRBD2 identical over 9 bases. The germline gives CDR1 SGHTA, CDR2 FQGNSA. V shed 1 base and J 5 bases; nucleotides not matched to a gene: 10. This CDR3 is built from 17 residues. CDR3 nucleotides: TGTGCCAGCAGCTTAGTTCTAGCGGGAACCCCAGGAGATACGCAGTATTTT. Translation gives CASSLVLAGTPGDTQYF.

The V call is TRBV15, the J call TRBJ1-6; D gene unclear. The length of the CDR3 is 14 residues. CDR1 is LNHNV, CDR2 YYDKDF, per germline (reference sequence). V was trimmed by 1 base and J by 7 bases, leaving 8 bases between them. CDR3 DNA sequence: TGTGCCACCAGCAGAGGCATCGTGAATTCACCCCTCCACTTT. Its protein is CATSRGIVNSPLHF.

This rearrangement joins TRBV7-2 to TRBJ2-7, with D tentatively TRBD1 (5 bases). Trimming pared 6 bases from V and 4 bases from J, leaving 13 bases between. CDR3 size: 13 residues. Germline V CDR1 and CDR2: SGHTA, FQGNSA. The chain's CDR3 is CASRSPGIYEQYF. As DNA, the CDR3 is TGTGCCAGCAGGAGCCCAGGGATATACGAGCAGTACTTC.